The 16 T cell receptor beta chains below come from one sample, sequenced in a study of shared clonotypes between healthy human individuals. TCRdb's table, derived via immunoSEQ multiplex PCR, lists solely in-frame clones and lacks some. Of some 500,000 clones listed, 90% to 97% are singletons. The sequenced sample was naive CD4+ T cells sorted from blood. Subset specified: CD45RA+ positively selected. The receptors here all came from a woman aged 25 to 39 in good health.

This sequence joins TRBV11-2 and TRBJ2-7; tentative D call: TRBD2 (5 bases). Germline V gene sequence: CDR1 SGHAT, CDR2 FQNNGV. This CDR3 region has 16 residues. The V end was cut by 6 bases, the J end by 1 base, with 19 bases between. CDR3 loop: CASSPSPTTVSYEQYF. The DNA of the CDR3 is TGTGCCAGCAGTCCTAGCCCGACTACCGTATCCTACGAGCAGTACTTC.

This clone was detected only once. V usage is TRBV28 and J usage is TRBJ2-7; D is uncertain. The CDR3 loop spans 15 amino acids. Trimming took off 5 bases at V and 7 bases at J, with 21 bases between the two ends. Per germline, CDR1 MDHEN and CDR2 SYDVKM. CDR3 loop: CASSPLGPRLEEQYF. CDR3 DNA sequence: TGTGCCAGCAGTCCCCTCGGGCCGCGCCTAGAGGAGCAGTACTTC.

This rearrangement joins TRBV7-9 to TRBJ1-6; D may be TRBD1 (5 bases). Per germline, CDR1 SEHNR and CDR2 FQNEAQ (reference sequence). The CDR3 is 13 amino acids. The ends were cut back, 1 base at V and 10 bases at J, with 8 bases in the middle. The CDR3 coding sequence is TGTGCCAGCAGCTTAGTGGGGACCTCACCCCTCCACTTT. It specifies CASSLVGTSPLHF.

V gene TRBV7-8 combines with J gene TRBJ2-5; 12 nucleotides match TRBD2. This CDR3 has 17 residues. V lost 1 base, J lost 4 bases, and 7 bases stayed unmatched. CDR1 is SGHVS and CDR2 is FQNEAQ in the germline V gene. CDR3 DNA: TGTGCCAGCAGCTTAGGACTAGCGGGAGTGCTAGGAGAGACCCAGTACTTC. It translates to CASSLGLAGVLGETQYF.

The chain links TRBV27 to TRBJ1-2, with D tentatively TRBD1 (5 bases). This CDR3 has 15 residues. CDR1 and CDR2 from the germline V gene are MNHEY and SMNVEV (reference sequence). V gave up 3 bases and J gave up 3 bases, with 14 bases separating them. CDR3 region: CASSFWTGTDYGYTF. As DNA, the CDR3 is TGTGCCAGCAGTTTCTGGACCGGGACCGACTATGGCTACACCTTC.

This sequence joins TRBV29-1 and TRBJ2-5, with TRBD2 matching 10 bases. The end of the DNA is better explained by TRBJ2-7, so the J call may be wrong. Germline loops: CDR1 SQVTM, CDR2 ANQGSEA. This CDR3 is 14 amino acids long. The CDR3 region has the DNA TGCAGCGTGGGACTAGCGAGTACCCGCTACGAGCAGTACTTC. Its protein is CSVGLASTRYEQYF.

The chain uses TRBV7-7 and TRBJ2-1; the D gene is possibly TRBD2 (6 bases). Germline CDR1 SSHAT, CDR2 FNYEAQ (reference sequence). With 5 bases removed from V and 5 bases from J, the gap between germline ends came to 16 bases. This CDR3 is 15 amino acids long. Written as DNA, the CDR3 is TGTGCCAGCAGCCTAGGGGACTCCCCCGACAATGAGCAGTTCTTC. Translation: CASSLGDSPDNEQFF.

J is TRBJ1-1 and V is TRBV4-2; the D is unclear. The V end lost 5 bases, the J end lost 9 bases, and 16 bases lay between the germline ends. The CDR3 loop spans 13 amino acids. The germline V gene has CDR1 LGHNA and CDR2 YNFKEQ. CDR3 region: CASSYRFPGQAFF. In DNA form, the CDR3 reads TGTGCCAGCAGCTATCGCTTCCCCGGGCAAGCTTTCTTT.

The chain is built from TRBV27 and TRBJ1-1; D gene unclear. CDR3 size: 14 residues. V was pared by 5 bases and J by 1 base, with 11 bases between. The V gene's germline CDR1 is MNHEY and CDR2 SMNVEV (reference sequence). The CDR3 loop is CASSLFGGNTEAFF. The CDR3 DNA follows: TGTGCCAGCAGTCTGTTCGGCGGGAACACTGAAGCTTTCTTT.

The rearrangement uses TRBV11-2 and TRBJ2-7; no clear D gene. The CDR3 length is 13 residues. With 5 bases removed from V and 9 bases from J, the gap between germline ends came to 17 bases. Per germline, CDR1 SGHAT and CDR2 FQNNGV. For the CDR3, the DNA is TGTGCCAGCAGCCCTTATAACCGCGAAGGGCAGTACTTC. It translates to CASSPYNREGQYF.

The CDR3: CASSLWTGAYNEQFF. The CDR3 DNA reads as TGCGCCAGCAGCTTATGGACAGGGGCCTACAATGAGCAGTTCTTC. The chain recombines TRBV5-1 with TRBJ2-1, with TRBD1 identical over 9 bases. Germline trimming cut 2 bases from V and 2 bases from J; bases unmatched to any gene: 2. Germline values: CDR1 SGHRS, CDR2 YFSETQ. This CDR3 region has 15 residues.

V usage is TRBV2 and J usage is TRBJ2-3; 9 bases align to TRBD2. The germline gives CDR1 SNHLY, CDR2 FYNNEI. V was clipped by 5 bases and J by 0 bases; unmatched bases: 6. The CDR3 is 16 residues long. The CDR3 DNA sequence: TGTGCCAGCAGTCCGACTAGCGGTGGAAGCACAGATACGCAGTATTTT. As protein: CASSPTSGGSTDTQYF.

The chain links TRBV7-9 to TRBJ2-7; D is uncertain. CDR1 and CDR2 (germline): SEHNR, FQNEAQ (reference sequence). CDR3 length: 14 amino acids. V lost 1 base and J lost 1, with 8 bases in between. The CDR3 DNA reads as TGTGCCAGCAGCTTAGGGGCCGGGTCCTACGAGCAGTACTTC. Translation gives CASSLGAGSYEQYF.

The chain uses TRBV18 and TRBJ1-6; no reliable D call. The length of the CDR3 is 15 residues. V gave up 3 bases and J gave up 7 bases, with 13 bases separating them. CDR1 is KGHSH and CDR2 is LQKENI in the germline V gene. This chain's CDR3 is CASSPQPIENSPLHF. In DNA, the CDR3 is TGTGCCAGCTCACCCCAGCCGATAGAAAATTCACCCCTCCACTTT.

The chain is built from TRBV5-1 and TRBJ2-7; no firm D call. Germline CDR1 SGHRS, CDR2 YFSETQ. The CDR3 spans 14 residues. V lost 0 bases and J 3 bases, leaving 10 bases between the germline ends. CDR3 sequence (DNA): TGCGCCAGCAGCTTGGTTGAGACGGTCTACGAGCAGTACTTC. Its protein product is CASSLVETVYEQYF.

The V gene is TRBV10-3, the J gene TRBJ2-3, with TRBD1 matching 7 bases. The CDR3 loop spans 15 amino acids. Trimming took 6 bases from V and 2 from J; bases not matched to a gene: 8. In germline, CDR1 is ENHRY, CDR2 SYGVKD. CDR3 bases: TGTGCCATCAGGGCCCCAGGGGGACACACAGATACGCAGTATTTT. Residues: CAIRAPGGHTDTQYF.